One sample yielded the 4 T cell receptor beta chains listed below, sequenced in a study of T cells expressing NK-cell markers. TCRdb reprocessed the 5' RACE reads; each CDR3 protein has one entry and no DNA is given. There are 500,000 to 700,000 distinct CDR3 sequences in the sample, with under 4.5% held by the top ten. Sample: blood T cells: a sorted CD56 or NKG2C T cell subset, CD4+ or CD8+ T cells, or bulk PBMC T cells (not recorded which). These receptor sequences come from a man between 18 and 35 years old in good health.

The chain combines TRBV7-2 with TRBJ1-2. CDR1 is SGHTA and CDR2 is FQGNSA in the germline V gene. This CDR3 spans 17 amino acids. Here the CDR3 reads CASSPTVKWGIGYGYTF.

This chain links TRBV10-3 with TRBJ2-1; the TCRdb D gene call, TRBD2, has no DNA to confirm it. This CDR3 has 17 residues. CDR1 and CDR2 from the germline V gene are ENHRY and SYGVKD. The CDR3 sequence is CAISDPTDYHSYNEQFF.

The V and J genes are TRBV27 and TRBJ1-6. This CDR3 contains 15 residues. Germline loops: CDR1 MNHEY, CDR2 SMNVEV (reference sequence). This CDR3 reads CASSLQESYNSPLHF.

The chain links TRBV4-3 to TRBJ2-2; TCRdb's D call of TRBD1 is untestable without DNA. This CDR3 spans 17 amino acids. Germline V CDR1 and CDR2: LGHNA, YSLEER. The CDR3 here is CASSQDHPGASTGELFF.